The 13 T cell receptor beta chains in this list originate from one sample, sequenced in a study of shared clonotypes between healthy human individuals. Sequencing was performed with immunoSEQ multiplex PCR; in TCRdb, only in-frame clones are kept and a portion is missing. The sample includes some 2,500,000 clones, around 92% of them seen just once. The material sequenced was naive CD4+ T cells from PBMCs. Sample subset: CD45RA+ positively selected. The receptors here all came from a man aged 18 to 30 in good health. Some clones in this sample may be carry-over from other donors' samples.

The chain is built from TRBV30 and TRBJ2-5; D uncertain. The end of the DNA fits TRBJ2-7 better, so the J call may be wrong. Germline V CDR1 and CDR2: GTSNPN, SVGIG (reference sequence). The CDR3 sequence is 13 residues long. The CDR3 DNA follows: TGTGCCTGGAGTGTACGGCCGCGCTACGAGCAGTACTTC. Amino acid sequence: CAWSVRPRYEQYF.

With regard to this clone: The sample holds other DNA sequences that translate to the same CDR3. This chain joins TRBV28 and TRBJ1-2; D gene uncertain. The CDR3 extends over 13 amino acids. V was cut by 2 bases and J by 0 bases, with 4 bases left in between. Germline V gene data show CDR1 as MDHEN and CDR2 as SYDVKM. The CDR3: CASSLGANYGYTF. DNA for the CDR3: TGTGCCAGCAGTTTAGGGGCTAACTATGGCTACACCTTC.

The J gene is TRBJ2-3, the V gene TRBV5-1, with unresolved D. The V gene's germline CDR1 is SGHRS and CDR2 YFSETQ. The V gene lost 0 bases and the J gene lost 2 bases, with 10 bases spanning the gap. The CDR3 consists of 15 residues. The CDR3 DNA reads TGCGCCAGCAGCTTGGTTACAGTGAACACAGATACGCAGTATTTT. The encoded protein is CASSLVTVNTDTQYF.

The V gene is TRBV9, the J gene TRBJ2-1; 10 bases match TRBD2. This CDR3 region has 15 residues. In germline, CDR1 is SGDLS, CDR2 YYNGEE. The ends lost 4 bases at V and 3 bases at J; junction bases unmatched: 4. The CDR3 DNA sequence: TGTGCCAGCAGCATAACTAGCGGGAACTACAATGAGCAGTTCTTC. Translated: CASSITSGNYNEQFF.

A remark on this clone: The sample carries other DNA sequences with the same CDR3. The chain uses TRBV5-1 and TRBJ2-1; D is unresolved. CDR3 size: 12 residues. Trimming stripped 2 bases from V and 8 bases from J, with 8 bases between. The V gene's germline CDR1 is SGHRS and CDR2 YFSETQ. CDR3 in amino acids: CASSFPGDEQFF. The CDR3, as DNA: TGCGCCAGCAGCTTCCCGGGCGATGAGCAGTTCTTC. Based on the CDR3 plus reference TRBV5-1 and TRBJ2-1, the full variable domain is KAGVTQTPRYLIKTRGQQVTLSCSPISGHRSVSWYQQTPGQGLQFLFEYFSETQRNKGNFPGRFSGRQFSNSRSEMNVSTLELGDSALYLCASSFPGDEQFFGPGTRLTVL.

The chain recombines TRBV5-1 with TRBJ2-5; D unresolved. The germline V and J ends were trimmed by 4 bases and 3 bases, with 13 bases remaining between them. The CDR3 is made up of 14 amino acids. Germline CDR1 reads SGHRS; CDR2 reads YFSETQ. Written as DNA, the CDR3 is TGCGCCAGCAGCCGGTTTCTGTCGGAAGAGACCCAGTACTTC. Its protein product is CASSRFLSEETQYF.

The genes are TRBV29-1 and TRBJ2-7, with D maybe TRBD2 (5 bases). The V and J ends lost 7 bases and 1 base respectively, with 8 bases between them. CDR1 SQVTM and CDR2 ANQGSEA come from the germline V gene. CDR3 length: 11 amino acids. The CDR3 nucleotides are TGCAGCGCGCGGACTTCCTACGAGCAGTACTTC. This encodes CSARTSYEQYF.

V is TRBV5-1 and J is TRBJ2-7; 10 bases line up with TRBD1. Germline V gives CDR1 SGHRS, CDR2 YFSETQ. V trimming: 4 bases; J trimming: 5 bases; junction bases outside the gene matches: 9. This CDR3 is 15 amino acids long. CDR3 protein: CASSRADRGADEQYF. In DNA form, the CDR3 reads TGCGCCAGCAGCCGGGCGGACAGGGGGGCCGACGAGCAGTACTTC.

The chain recombines TRBV5-1 with TRBJ2-5; no firm D call. V gave up 2 bases and J gave up 14 bases, with 22 bases separating them. The CDR3 has 14 amino acids. Germline V gene sequence: CDR1 SGHRS, CDR2 YFSETQ. The CDR3 bases are TGCGCCAGCAGCTTAGACGGTGGCAGCTCCACGCCCTACTTC. Protein product: CASSLDGGSSTPYF.

V and J are TRBV4-2 and TRBJ2-1; no clear D gene. There are 11 residues in the CDR3. The V end lost 0 bases, the J end lost 9 bases, and 3 bases lay between the germline ends. Germline V gives CDR1 LGHNA, CDR2 YNFKEQ. CDR3 sequence (DNA): TGTGCCAGCAGCCAAGAAGGTGAGCAGTTCTTC. It codes for CASSQEGEQFF.

In its sample, this clone was seen once. V and J are TRBV28 and TRBJ2-2; TRBD2 is a possible D gene (6 bases). Germline V CDR1 and CDR2: MDHEN, SYDVKM. This CDR3 has 15 amino acids. V was shortened by 6 bases and J by 6 bases, with 17 bases between the two germline ends. The CDR3 coding sequence is TGTGCCAGCAGCCCCATCGGGGGATCGTCCGGGGAGCTGTTTTTT. It specifies CASSPIGGSSGELFF.

The J gene is TRBJ1-1, the V gene TRBV28; TRBD1 matches at 7 bases. Germline-derived CDR1 and CDR2 are MDHEN and SYDVKM. CDR3 size: 13 residues. With 2 bases clipped from V and 5 bases from J, the junction kept 2 bases outside the gene matches. As DNA, the CDR3 is TGTGCCAGCAGTTTAGACAGGGAAACTGAAGCTTTCTTT. Protein sequence: CASSLDRETEAFF.

This chain's CDR3 is CASSFSGTGTIKTQYF. In nucleotides, the CDR3 is TGTGCCAGCAGTTTTTCCGGGACAGGGACTATTAAGACCCAGTACTTC. The chain employs TRBV28 and TRBJ2-5; 9 bases fit TRBD1. V shed 3 bases and J 6 bases; nucleotides not matched to a gene: 11. The CDR3 is 16 residues long. Germline V CDR1 and CDR2: MDHEN, SYDVKM.